This T cell receptor (beta chain) is drawn from a study of shared clonotypes between healthy human individuals. About the research overall: Three CD4 naive, three CD4 memory, two CD8 naive and one CD8 memory plate were used per donor. Broader study findings: Despite large depth, rarefaction showed incomplete sorted-subset sequencing. Naive CD4 clonotype sharing across several donors was 4% to 5.5%.

Naive CD8 cells lacked CD45RO and underwent positive selection for CCR7, leaving out terminally differentiated effector memory CD45RA+ cells. This clone was seen a single time. Its antigen remains unidentified. Sequencing was performed with immunoSEQ multiplex PCR; in TCRdb, only in-frame clones are kept and a portion is missing. This sample has around 650,000 clones, with about 95% found just once. This receptor was obtained from a woman aged 25 to 39 in good health. Material for sequencing was naive CD8+ T cells sorted from blood.

The CDR3 loop reads CASSFVGAGNQPQHF. DNA for the CDR3: TGTGCCAGCAGTTTTGTGGGCGCCGGCAATCAGCCCCAGCATTTT. The rearrangement joins TRBV27 to TRBJ1-5; D not certain. V was cut by 3 bases and J by 2 bases, with 11 bases left in between. Germline V lookup: CDR1 MNHEY, CDR2 SMNVEV (reference sequence). The CDR3 loop spans 15 amino acids.